The 27 T cell receptor beta chains below all came from one sample that was sequenced in a study of T cells in Graves' hyperthyroidism and ophthalmopathy. TCR beta CDR3 region amplification was performed from RNA transcripts. HTBI primers were employed in a first-round RT-PCR of the TCR CDR3. In TCRdb, the multiplex PCR reads were re-called with MiXCR into one record per CDR3 protein. The data show under 400,000 distinct CDR3 sequences, 15% to 19% seen once. Sequencing was done on a sample of blood. These receptors all come from a young woman with Graves' hyperthyroidism that later progressed to Graves' ophthalmopathy.

This clonotype appeared a few times. This rearrangement joins TRBV6-9 to TRBJ2-7; weak D call: TRBD1 (5 bases). Trimming took off 3 bases at V and 5 bases at J, with 11 bases between the two ends. CDR1 is MNHGY, CDR2 SVAAGI, per germline. This CDR3 comprises 13 residues. This chain's CDR3 is CASSYRVRNEQYF. For the CDR3, the DNA is TGTGCCAGCAGTTACAGGGTCAGGAACGAGCAGTACTTC.

This clonotype was detected many times. The CDR3 DNA is TGTGCCAGCAGTTTAAGACAGAGCGGCTACACCTTC. Protein: CASSLRQSGYTF. The genes are TRBV27 and TRBJ1-2; maybe TRBD1 (5 bases). This CDR3 is 12 amino acids long. Trimming cost V 2 bases and J 8 bases, with 9 bases left between them. Germline values: CDR1 MNHEY, CDR2 SMNVEV (reference sequence).

This clonotype was counted many times. The chain is built from TRBV20-1 and TRBJ1-2; D unresolved. V lost 0 bases and J lost 1, with 9 bases in between. This CDR3 comprises 14 residues. CDR1 and CDR2 (germline): DFQATT, SNEGSKA (reference sequence). The DNA for the CDR3 is TGCAGTGCTAGAGATCCCGAGGTTAACTATGGCTACACCTTC. Amino acid sequence: CSARDPEVNYGYTF.

This clonotype was seen a few times. This rearrangement joins TRBV19 to TRBJ2-1; no clear D gene. Germline V CDR1 and CDR2: LNHDA, SQIVND (reference sequence). The V gene lost 7 bases and the J gene lost 3 bases, with 13 bases spanning the gap. There are 14 residues in the CDR3. The CDR3 DNA reads TGTGCCAGTAAGGTCGGTCGAGGCTACAATGAGCAGTTCTTC. Protein sequence: CASKVGRGYNEQFF.

This clonotype was seen a handful of times. The chain couples TRBV7-2 to TRBJ2-7; D gene unclear. Germline-derived CDR1 and CDR2 are SGHTA and FQGNSA. CDR3 length: 15 residues. Trimming shortened V by 1 base and J by 4 bases, and 14 bases separated the two germline ends. The CDR3 coding sequence is TGTGCCAGCAGCTTAGTTCTAGGTCCGGGTTACGAGCAGTACTTC. This codes for CASSLVLGPGYEQYF.

This clonotype was seen many times. V usage is TRBV27 and J usage is TRBJ2-3; 11 bases align to TRBD1. The CDR3 has 14 residues. Germline V gene sequence: CDR1 MNHEY, CDR2 SMNVEV (reference sequence). J gave up 3 bases and V 6 bases, and 2 bases lay outside the gene matches. CDR3 loop: CASRRDRGTDTQYF. In DNA form, the CDR3 reads TGTGCCAGCAGAAGGGACAGGGGGACAGATACGCAGTATTTT.

This clonotype was seen at least ten times. The CDR3 DNA follows: TGTGCCAGCAGTGAATCCCGCCCTTCGGGTACGCAGTATTTT. This encodes CASSESRPSGTQYF. The chain carries TRBV6-1 and TRBJ2-3; D unclear. The CDR3 loop spans 14 amino acids. Trimming shortened V by 2 bases and J by 8 bases, and 14 bases separated the two germline ends. Germline loops: CDR1 MNHNS, CDR2 SASEGT.

The chain recombines TRBV3-1 with TRBJ2-7, with D tentatively TRBD1 or TRBD2 (6 bases each). The length of the CDR3 is 15 residues. CDR1 LGHDT and CDR2 YNNKEL come from the germline V gene (reference sequence). Trimming pared 0 bases from V and 3 bases from J, leaving 12 bases between. The DNA of the CDR3 is TGTGCCAGCAGCCAAGAGTGGGGGGCCTACTACGAGCAGTACTTC. Residues: CASSQEWGAYYEQYF.

This clonotype was recorded many times. In DNA, the CDR3 is TGTGCCAGCTCACCACCGGCCAGGGCTGGCTACACCTTC. This codes for CASSPPARAGYTF. The chain joins TRBV18 to TRBJ1-2, with D perhaps TRBD1 (5 bases). The CDR3 contains 13 residues. Germline V gene sequence: CDR1 KGHSH, CDR2 LQKENI. V was cut by 0 bases and J by 7 bases, with 9 bases left in between.

This rearrangement joins TRBV4-1 to TRBJ1-2, with a weak D call TRBD1 (6 bases). The CDR3 has 16 amino acids. CDR1 and CDR2 from the germline V gene are MGHRA and YSYEKL. Between the trimmed V and J ends, which lost 3 bases and 2 bases, there was a span of 16 bases. For the CDR3, the DNA is TGCGCCAGCAGCCATTCCTACAGGGAGAGGAACTATGGCTACACCTTC. Protein sequence: CASSHSYRERNYGYTF.

This clonotype appeared many times. Here the CDR3 DNA reads TGTGCCAGCCGACAGGGAGGGAATGAGCAGTTCTTC. Protein: CASRQGGNEQFF. V and J are TRBV6-2 or TRBV6-3 and TRBJ2-1; D possibly uses TRBD1 or TRBD2 (7 bases each). The CDR3 contains 12 residues. Germline assignment: CDR1 MNHEY and CDR2 SVGEGT. V lost 8 bases, J lost 7 bases, and 12 bases lay in between.

Only a few counts were recorded for this clonotype. The CDR3 region has the DNA TGTGCCAGCTCACCTACACCTAGCGGTGACTACAATGAGCAGTTCTTC. Translation gives CASSPTPSGDYNEQFF. The chain is built from TRBV18 and TRBJ2-1; 7 nucleotides line up with TRBD2. Germline V lookup: CDR1 KGHSH, CDR2 LQKENI. The V segment lost 3 bases and the J segment 3 bases; nucleotides outside the gene matches: 8. The CDR3 is 16 amino acids.

The sample holds a few counts of this clonotype. This rearrangement joins TRBV14 to TRBJ2-1, with 8 bases identical to TRBD2. The length of the CDR3 is 18 residues. Germline CDR1 and CDR2: SGHDN and FVKESK. V was pared by 0 bases and J by 4 bases, with 11 bases of the junction left unmatched. The DNA for the CDR3 is TGTGCCAGCAGCCAAGATCGGGAGACTAGCGAGCTTTACAATGAGCAGTTCTTC. Protein: CASSQDRETSELYNEQFF.

The chain has TRBV10-3 and TRBJ2-3, with 10 bases fitting TRBD2. The junction had 6 bases not matched to a gene; V was cut back by 10 bases and J by 2 bases. Germline loops: CDR1 ENHRY, CDR2 SYGVKD. This CDR3 spans 14 amino acids. CDR3 in DNA: TGTGCCACCTCTAGCGGGAGCAACACAGATACGCAGTATTTT. Its protein product is CATSSGSNTDTQYF.

This clonotype was found many times. The genes are TRBV11-3 and TRBJ2-3; 8 bases fit TRBD2. Per the germline V gene, CDR1 is SGHNT and CDR2 is YENEEA. V dropped 5 bases and J dropped 5; count of bases not matched to a gene: 9. The CDR3 runs to 15 residues. CDR3 DNA: TGTGCCAGCAGCCCCGGGGGGGGCGCGGGAGATACGCAGTATTTT. This gives the protein CASSPGGGAGDTQYF.

The table lists this clonotype with many counts. CDR3 region: CASPQNEGAHTREQYF. DNA for the CDR3: TGTGCCAGCCCGCAGAATGAAGGAGCCCACACTCGCGAGCAGTACTTC. The V and J genes are TRBV6-1 and TRBJ2-7; D remains ambiguous. CDR1 and CDR2 (germline): MNHNS, SASEGT. With 8 bases removed from V and 6 bases from J, the gap between germline ends came to 26 bases. This CDR3 is built from 16 residues.

This chain connects TRBV13 to TRBJ2-3; D possibly corresponds to TRBD2 (6 bases). Trimming left V 4 bases short and J 6 bases short, with 23 bases between. There are 17 residues in the CDR3. Germline CDR1 reads PRHDT; CDR2 reads FYEKMQ (reference sequence). The DNA of the CDR3 is TGTGCCAGCAGCTGCCCCTTCGGGAGCCCCAGTCCCGATACGCAGTATTTT. It yields the protein CASSCPFGSPSPDTQYF.

This clonotype was picked up a small number of times. The chain carries TRBV6-5 and TRBJ1-1; possible D gene TRBD1, 6 bases. From germline, CDR1 is MNHEY and CDR2 SVGAGI. V lost 5 bases to trimming and J lost 5 bases, with 15 bases between them. CDR3 size: 14 residues. CDR3: CASSHLKTGTEAFF. Written as DNA, the CDR3 is TGTGCCAGCAGTCACCTAAAAACAGGGACTGAAGCTTTCTTT.

The rearrangement joins TRBV4-3 to TRBJ1-1, with D unresolved. This CDR3 region has 14 residues. Germline assignment: CDR1 LGHNA and CDR2 YSLEER. Trimming pared 1 base from V and 1 base from J, leaving 7 bases between. For the CDR3, the DNA is TGCGCCAGCAGCCAAGGTCCTGAGAACACTGAAGCTTTCTTT. As protein: CASSQGPENTEAFF.

The chain employs TRBV27 and TRBJ2-3; a weak D match, TRBD1 (5 bases). The CDR3 is 14 residues long. The germline V gene encodes CDR1 MNHEY and CDR2 SMNVEV (reference sequence). V gave up 7 bases and J gave up 6 bases, with 17 bases separating them. This chain's CDR3 is CASTRQGPWDTQYF. The CDR3 bases are TGTGCCAGCACTAGGCAGGGCCCGTGGGATACGCAGTATTTT.

This clonotype was counted ten times or more. The chain joins TRBV6-2 or TRBV6-3 to TRBJ2-3, with D uncertain. The germline V gene encodes CDR1 MNHEY and CDR2 SVGEGT. The CDR3 totals 13 residues. The V gene lost 2 bases and the J gene lost 6 bases, with 9 bases spanning the gap. The CDR3, as DNA: TGTGCCAGCAGTTACGAAGACCCCGATACGCAGTATTTT. Its protein is CASSYEDPDTQYF.

V gene TRBV11-1 combines with J gene TRBJ2-1, with 8 positions matching TRBD1. V dropped 5 bases and J dropped 6; count of bases not matched to a gene: 24. This CDR3 comprises 20 residues. Per the germline V gene, CDR1 is SGHAT and CDR2 is FQDESV (reference sequence). CDR3 loop: CASSPGRTGTQYRSGNEQFF. The CDR3 DNA is TGTGCCAGCAGCCCAGGAAGGACAGGGACACAATATCGTAGCGGCAATGAGCAGTTCTTC.

The chain links TRBV20-1 to TRBJ2-7, with D maybe TRBD2 (5 bases). CDR3 length: 13 amino acids. The germline V gene encodes CDR1 DFQATT and CDR2 SNEGSKA (reference sequence). Trimming removed 1 base at V and 1 base at J, with 8 bases between. The CDR3 here is CSARGGKSYEQYF. The CDR3, as DNA: TGCAGTGCTAGAGGAGGGAAATCCTACGAGCAGTACTTC.

This clonotype came up many times. This chain uses TRBV27 with TRBJ2-7; tentatively, D is TRBD1 (5 bases). V lost 5 bases to trimming and J lost 6 bases, with 20 bases between them. Germline lookup yields CDR1 MNHEY and CDR2 SMNVEV (reference sequence). This CDR3 is 15 amino acids long. Written as DNA, the CDR3 is TGTGCCAGCAGTCCAAGGGGTACTGGGTATATCGAGCAGTACTTC. Its protein product is CASSPRGTGYIEQYF.

This chain uses TRBV20-1 with TRBJ2-1; TRBD2 matches 10 bases. Germline values: CDR1 DFQATT, CDR2 SNEGSKA (reference sequence). The CDR3 has 15 amino acids. V shed 0 bases, J shed 4 bases, and the junction held 3 bases outside the gene matches. The CDR3 protein is CSARESGRVYNEQFF. In DNA form, the CDR3 reads TGCAGTGCTAGAGAGAGCGGGAGGGTGTACAATGAGCAGTTCTTC.

This clonotype appeared many times. This rearrangement joins TRBV20-1 to TRBJ2-7; no definite D call. This CDR3 comprises 13 residues. The germline V and J ends were trimmed by 1 base and 4 bases, with 11 bases remaining between them. Per germline, CDR1 DFQATT and CDR2 SNEGSKA (reference sequence). The CDR3 loop reads CSARAPVFYEQYF. The CDR3 DNA follows: TGCAGTGCTAGAGCACCAGTTTTTTACGAGCAGTACTTC.

There are many counts of this clonotype. The J gene is TRBJ2-4, the V gene TRBV28; no clear D gene. The CDR3 is made up of 15 amino acids. Germline CDR1 MDHEN, CDR2 SYDVKM. The ends were cut back, 5 bases at V and 0 bases at J, with 11 bases in the middle. In nucleotides, the CDR3 is TGTGCCAGCAGTCCCGATGTACTAGCCAAAAACATTCAGTACTTC. This translates into CASSPDVLAKNIQYF.